These T cell receptor beta chains were read from a single sample in a study of T-cell reconstitution after alpha-beta-depleted transplantation in children. Via MiXCR, TCRdb re-called the PCR reads, giving one row per CDR3 protein. The data contain approximately 490,000 distinct CDR3 sequences, about 10% of them singletons. This specimen was PBMCs, taken before TCRalphabeta/CD19-depleted stem cell transplant. These receptors were obtained from a child aged 2-15 years with inherited bone marrow failure, due to receive a stem cell transplant. Each CDR3 is given with its conserved first and last residue. Fields, in order: clone size, D gene, J gene, V gene, CDR3 length, CDR3 protein, CDR3 DNA. A D gene is named only where the DNA matches it firmly. Clone size is not always given. Where it is, it says once, few, many or a class for expanded clones.

>few|-|TRBJ2-2|TRBV7-2|16
CASSTQGLVNTGELFF
TGTGCCAGCAGCACCCAGGGACTTGTTAACACCGGGGAGCTGTTTTTT
>many|-|TRBJ2-7|TRBV6-2/TRBV6-3|14
CASAWDIDYYEQYF
TGTGCCAGCGCGTGGGACATTGACTACTACGAGCAGTACTTC
>-|TRBD1|TRBJ2-7|TRBV19|15
CASSSFDRGTYEQYF
TGTGCCAGTAGTTCCTTTGACAGGGGAACCTACGAGCAGTACTTC
>many|TRBD1|TRBJ2-3|TRBV5-1|15
CASSKGQGSTDTQYF
TGCGCCAGCAGCAAGGGACAGGGTAGCACAGATACGCAGTATTTT
>many|TRBD1|TRBJ1-1|TRBV12-3/TRBV12-4|16
CASTPQVTGGNTEAFF
TGTGCCAGCACCCCACAGGTGACAGGGGGGAACACTGAAGCTTTCTTT
>many|-|TRBJ2-5|TRBV28|15
CASSSPGRPQETQYF
TGTGCCAGCAGTTCCCCCGGACGGCCCCAAGAGACCCAGTACTTC
>many|-|TRBJ1-1|TRBV6-5|11
CASSRRDEAFF
TGTGCCAGCAGTCGGAGGGATGAAGCTTTCTTT
>many|-|TRBJ1-4|TRBV20-1|12
CSARDGYEKLFF
TGCAGTGCTAGAGATGGGTACGAAAAACTGTTTTTT
>many|-|TRBJ2-1|TRBV7-9|11
CASSFGTKQFF
TGTGCCAGCAGCTTCGGGACAAAGCAGTTCTTC
>many|-|TRBJ2-7|TRBV20-1|15
CSARDGQREHHEQYF
TGCAGTGCTAGAGATGGGCAGCGAGAGCACCACGAGCAGTACTTC
>many|-|TRBJ2-5|TRBV7-9|13
CASSPRTGETQYF
TGTGCCAGCAGCCCGCGGACGGGCGAGACCCAGTACTTC
>many|TRBD1|TRBJ2-5|TRBV4-1|15
CASSHRQGPQETQYF
TGCGCCAGCAGCCATCGACAGGGCCCACAAGAGACCCAGTACTTC
>-|-|TRBJ2-7|TRBV20-1|11
CSVWGSYEQYF
TGCAGTGTCTGGGGCTCCTACGAGCAGTACTTC
>many|-|TRBJ2-4|TRBV27|12
CASSQGLGVQYF
TGTGCCAGCAGTCAAGGGCTTGGGGTTCAGTACTTC
>many|-|TRBJ1-6|TRBV20-1|15
CSARDSSGGNSPLHF
TGCAGTGCTAGAGATTCTTCGGGTGGAAATTCACCCCTCCACTTT
>-|-|TRBJ2-3|TRBV12-3/TRBV12-4|13
CASSFPGMDTQYF
TGTGCCAGCAGTTTCCCAGGGATGGATACGCAGTATTTT
>-|-|TRBJ2-7|TRBV3-1|15
CASSGRRKGTYEQYF
TGTGCCAGCAGCGGAAGGAGGAAGGGGACGTACGAGCAGTACTTC
>-|TRBD1|TRBJ2-1|TRBV5-6|15
CASSFGWTGDNEQFF
TGTGCCAGCAGCTTTGGTTGGACAGGGGACAATGAGCAGTTCTTC
>many|-|TRBJ1-1|TRBV5-6|11
CASSSYTEAFF
TGTGCCAGCAGCTCTTACACTGAAGCTTTCTTT
>many|TRBD2|TRBJ2-7|TRBV12-3/TRBV12-4|14
CASSRASGSYEQYF
TGTGCCAGCAGTAGGGCTAGCGGATCCTACGAGCAGTACTTC
>many|-|TRBJ2-2|TRBV4-1|14
CASSRQSNTGELFF
TGCGCCAGCAGCCGGCAGTCGAACACCGGGGAGCTGTTTTTT
>many|TRBD2|TRBJ2-2|TRBV5-6|16
CASSLGLAGDTGELFF
TGTGCCAGCAGCTTGGGACTAGCGGGAGACACCGGGGAGCTGTTTTTT
>-|-|TRBJ1-4|TRBV4-2|17
CASSQEEWGATNEKLFF
TGTGCCAGCAGCCAAGAGGAATGGGGGGCAACTAATGAAAAACTGTTTTTT
>-|-|TRBJ2-1|TRBV6-1|15
CASTEGGPLYNEQFF
TGTGCCAGTACCGAGGGGGGGCCCTTGTACAATGAGCAGTTCTTC
>-|-|TRBJ2-1|TRBV7-9|12
CASSAPNNEQFF
TGTGCCAGCAGCGCACCGAACAATGAGCAGTTCTTC
>-|-|TRBJ2-1|TRBV10-3|15
CAISVGEALYNEQFF
TGTGCCATCAGTGTAGGAGAGGCCCTCTACAATGAGCAGTTCTTC
>many|TRBD2|TRBJ2-5|TRBV20-1|13
CSASRAGEETQYF
TGCAGTGCTAGTCGGGCGGGGGAAGAGACCCAGTACTTC
>many|TRBD1|TRBJ1-1|TRBV24-1|14
CATSKGQGETEAFF
TGTGCCACCAGCAAAGGACAGGGTGAAACTGAAGCTTTCTTT
>-|-|TRBJ2-2|TRBV28|15
CASSLIWGMAGELFF
TGTGCCAGCAGTTTAATCTGGGGGATGGCCGGGGAGCTGTTTTTT
>-|TRBD2|TRBJ2-3|TRBV20-1|15
CSAGLAGGSTDTQYF
TGCAGTGCTGGACTAGCGGGAGGAAGCACAGATACGCAGTATTTT
>many|TRBD1|TRBJ2-1|TRBV5-1|16
CASSLGWGQMYNEQFF
TGCGCCAGCAGCTTGGGTTGGGGACAGATGTACAATGAGCAGTTCTTC
>few|-|TRBJ1-2|TRBV20-1|14
CSARDAAINYGYTF
TGCAGTGCTAGAGATGCGGCTATTAACTATGGCTACACCTTC